This TCR beta chain was captured by sequencing in a study of cytomegalovirus exposure and HLA in healthy donors. Per the germline V gene, CDR1 is MDHEN and CDR2 is SYDVKM. The CDR3 sequence is 15 residues long. Trimming shortened V by 2 bases and J by 0 bases, and 11 bases separated the two germline ends. On this clone itself: Its target is not known.

Study-level points and caveats: A further, later analysis showed that HLA-associated TCR beta chains (compared with equally common others) were more clonally expanded. Most TCR beta V segments were productive about 90% or about 30% of the time in an earlier analysis. Among the sequence variants, a highly shared cluster was likely an artifact of sequencing.

Vbeta (60) and Jbeta (13) primers were used in the PCR. How the authors handled the data: As a later analysis found, there were approximately 80 million unique TCR beta chains, of which 8.5 million to 13 million were shared. This table comes from immunoSEQ multiplex PCR, and its TCRdb copy is limited to in-frame clones, with some not included. V and J calls and clone size follow that table, whereas D and trimming were derived from the DNA. The data contain roughly 63,000 clones, around 68% of them singletons. The specimen sequenced was PBMCs. This sequence was found in a man aged 45-65 years in good health and CMV-seropositive. The chain is built from TRBV28 and TRBJ2-7; tentative D call: TRBD2 (5 bases). Here the CDR3 reads CASSLEGPSSYEQYF. The DNA for the CDR3 is TGTGCCAGCAGTTTAGAGGGCCCGAGCTCCTACGAGCAGTACTTC.